The T cell receptor (beta chain) under discussion was sequenced for a study of metastatic and nonmetastatic thyroid tumors. On the study more broadly: Comparative analysis of repertoires was undertaken across blood and tumor or nodule tissue obtained from malignant and benign thyroid patients.

This CDR3 is built from 13 residues. CDR1 is SGHRS and CDR2 is YFSETQ in the germline V gene. Trimming removed 1 base at V and 0 bases at J, with 5 bases between. Patients were all untreated before their thyroid surgery. TCRdb re-called the PCR reads with MiXCR. Among about 15,000 clones listed, approximately 23% were seen once. The clonotype was recovered from a female donor with papillary thyroid cancer or a benign thyroid nodule (not recorded which). Some clones in this sample may be carry-over from other donors' samples. Specimen: tumor tissue. The rearrangement links TRBV5-1 to TRBJ2-7; no firm D call. DNA of the CDR3: TGCGCCAGCAGCTTGCCCGACTCCTACGAGCAGTACTTC. Residues: CASSLPDSYEQYF.